This T cell receptor (beta chain) was sequenced in a study of CD8 T cells in Susac syndrome. Looking at the study overall: Within the group of sequenced Susac syndrome patients, about 6 had active disease and roughly eight were in remission. There were Susac syndrome patients who were therapy-naive at blood draw, others on corticosteroids, and others on intravenous immunoglobulin alone.

The recently defined diagnostic criteria for definite or probable disease were met by the Susac syndrome patients. A quantity of roughly 0.5 to 1 ug RNA underwent reverse transcription using random hexamers. MiXCR, applied by TCRdb to the immunoSEQ multiplex PCR reads, yields one record per CDR3 protein. Here the sample spans about 240,000 distinct CDR3 sequences, approximately 95% being singletons. Trimming removed 0 bases at V and 2 bases at J, with 9 bases between. The CDR3 totals 14 residues. Germline loops: CDR1 SGHRS, CDR2 YFSETQ. The sequence was obtained from a human donor with Susac syndrome. The sequenced sample was CD4+ T cells from PBMCs. This chain links TRBV5-1 with TRBJ2-7; TRBD1 is a possible D gene (5 bases). CDR3 DNA sequence: TGCGCCAGCAGCTTGGCCGCAGGGACCTACGAGCAGTACTTC. Translating it yields CASSLAAGTYEQYF.